This T cell receptor (beta chain) was sequenced for a study of vaccination and CD4 T cells after COVID-19. Overall study context: Nasal swab PCR had detected SARS-CoV-2 in convalescent patients, 9 or 10 mild and one severe. Cultures that served as controls received a CEFX pool, an HIV-1 Nef pool, or no peptide. Collection of post-vaccine samples followed dose two by a median around 72 days, spanning a range of 14 to 241. Study-wide findings and caveats: The study found median SARS-CoV-2-reactive clonotypes rising from about 22 to 38, not significantly.

With the Oncomine TCR Beta short-read assay, DNA from cultured CD4+ T cells was sequenced. TCRdb reanalysed the PCR reads using MiXCR and keeps one entry per CDR3 protein. The table has 8,200 or so distinct CDR3 sequences, around 64% seen once. Treatment indicated: roughly 10-day PBMC culture with coronavirus spike peptide pools or control peptides (ViraFEST assay). V was pared by 1 base and J by 0 bases, with 2 bases of the junction left unmatched. The V gene's germline CDR1 is DFQATT and CDR2 SNEGSKA (reference sequence). The length of the CDR3 is 14 residues. As to this clonotype: Its specificity is not known.

The V call is TRBV20-1, the J call TRBJ2-5; 7 bases align to TRBD1. This TCR was recovered from a human donor who had recovered from COVID-19. Sequenced sample: CD4+ T cells from blood, cultured in vitro. The CDR3 reads CSARGGQNQETQYF. Here the CDR3 DNA reads TGCAGTGCTAGAGGGGGACAGAACCAAGAGACCCAGTACTTC.